This T cell receptor (beta chain) was sequenced in a study of naive and memory T cell subsets. An equimolar mix of two oligonucleotides served as the beta constant-region primer for TRBC1 and TRBC2. TCRdb passed the UMI-ligation and nested PCR reads through MiXCR, listing each CDR3 protein once. The sample shows 150,000 or so distinct CDR3 sequences, about 18% of them seen only once. V shed 4 bases and J shed 1 base, with 10 bases lying between them. There are 14 residues in the CDR3. Comment on this clonotype: The antigen is not known.

Study findings and constraints: A few larger clonotypes appeared in naive repertoires, especially CD8, possibly memory cells re-expressing CD45RA.

The TCR was taken from a human donor in good health. This chain connects TRBV12-3 or TRBV12-4 to TRBJ1-1; D remains ambiguous. Sample: naive CD4+ T cells from blood. The CDR3 DNA is TGTGCCAGCAGTTACGGAGGAAAGAACACTGAAGCTTTCTTT. It translates to CASSYGGKNTEAFF.